Below, 22 T cell receptor beta chains from the same sample are listed, as sequenced in a study of blood T cell repertoires in COVID-19. The protocol was immunoSEQ multiplex PCR, while the TCRdb copy is restricted to in-frame clones and leaves out a portion. This sample carries 230,000 or so clones, around four fifths of them seen once, and the ten largest clones take just under 20%. The sequenced sample was peripheral blood. Receptors originate from a man aged 25-45 years with active or convalescent COVID-19.

The chain links TRBV6-7 to TRBJ2-2, with D maybe TRBD2 (6 bases). TRBV6-7 is known as an ORF, though its function is uncertain. The CDR3 totals 19 residues. The V and J ends lost 1 base and 0 bases respectively, with 18 bases between them. CDR3 nucleotide sequence: TGTGCCAGCAGTTACTTGGCAGCCGGGGGTCGGCCGAACACCGGGGAGCTGTTTTTT. Protein: CASSYLAAGGRPNTGELFF.

The chain couples TRBV28 to TRBJ1-2, with 7 bases that match TRBD1. CDR3 length: 14 amino acids. CDR1 is MDHEN and CDR2 is SYDVKM in the germline V gene. V shed 6 bases, J shed 5 bases, and the junction held 9 bases outside the gene matches. The CDR3 DNA reads TGTGCCAGCAGCCGGGACAGAGGGAGTTATGGCTACACCTTC. Translated, it gives CASSRDRGSYGYTF.

DNA for the CDR3: TGTGCCAGCAGCCCCCGAGGACAGACAAGCGAGCAGTACTTC. Translation gives CASSPRGQTSEQYF. The J gene is TRBJ2-7, the V gene TRBV9; a possible D gene is TRBD1 (6 bases). Germline V gene sequence: CDR1 SGDLS, CDR2 YYNGEE. The CDR3 is made up of 14 amino acids. Trimming left V 4 bases short and J 6 bases short, with 17 bases between. The whole variable domain, filled in from reference TRBV9 and TRBJ2-7, reads DSGVTQTPKHLITATGQRVTLRCSPRSGDLSVYWYQQSLDQGLQFLIQYYNGEERAKGNILERFSAQQFPDLHSELNLSSLELGDSALYFCASSPRGQTSEQYFGPGTRLTVT.

The genes are TRBV6-2 or TRBV6-3 and TRBJ1-6; D not resolved. CDR1 and CDR2 (germline): MNHEY, SVGEGT. This CDR3 is 11 amino acids long. Trimming took 4 bases from V and 13 from J, leaving 8 bases between them. The CDR3 spells CASSSPAPLHF. CDR3 in DNA: TGTGCCAGCAGTTCCCCCGCGCCCCTCCACTTT.

V usage is TRBV4-2 and J usage is TRBJ1-2; 10 bases line up with TRBD1. This CDR3 spans 15 amino acids. V was clipped by 1 base and J by 8 bases; unmatched bases: 7. From germline, CDR1 is LGHNA and CDR2 YNFKEQ. Here the CDR3 reads CASSQAGTGAVGYTF. The CDR3 nucleotides read TGTGCCAGCAGCCAAGCGGGGACAGGGGCGGTCGGCTACACCTTC.

V gene TRBV30 combines with J gene TRBJ1-6; D is uncertain. Trimming removed 0 bases at V and 10 bases at J, with 13 bases between. CDR3 length equals 14 residues. Germline assignment: CDR1 GTSNPN and CDR2 SVGIG (reference sequence). The CDR3 coding sequence is TGTGCCTGGAGTGTGCCATTCGCGGGCTCACCCCTCCACTTT. This encodes CAWSVPFAGSPLHF.

This chain uses TRBV5-6 with TRBJ2-2, with 8 bases that match TRBD1. Unmatched junction bases numbered 4, after V lost 2 bases and J lost 4 bases. This CDR3 is 15 amino acids long. CDR1 and CDR2 from the germline V gene are SGHDT and YYEEEE. CDR3 residues: CASSFQGAITGELFF. The CDR3 nucleotides read TGTGCCAGCAGCTTTCAGGGGGCGATCACCGGGGAGCTGTTTTTT.

The chain combines TRBV5-4 with TRBJ1-1, with 8 bases aligning to TRBD1. This CDR3 has 14 residues. J gave up 1 base and V 7 bases, and 6 bases lay outside the gene matches. The germline CDR1 and CDR2 sequences are SGHNT and YYREEE (reference sequence). DNA of the CDR3: TGTGCCAGCCTCAAAGACAGGGGGAACACTGAAGCTTTCTTT. Encoded protein: CASLKDRGNTEAFF.

The rearrangement joins TRBV18 to TRBJ2-5, with a tentative D call TRBD1 (6 bases). CDR1 is KGHSH and CDR2 is LQKENI in the germline V gene. V gave up 9 bases and J gave up 5 bases, with 16 bases separating them. This CDR3 region has 13 residues. Here the CDR3 reads CASGEGVVETQYF. DNA of the CDR3: TGTGCCAGTGGAGAGGGGGTTGTGGAGACCCAGTACTTC.

The chain is built from TRBV5-6 and TRBJ2-3; possibly TRBD1 for D (5 bases). Trimming removed 0 bases at V and 1 base at J, with 15 bases between. Germline loops: CDR1 SGHDT, CDR2 YYEEEE. The CDR3 has 17 residues. CDR3 bases: TGTGCCAGCAGCTTGGAACCACAGGTTTGGGGCACAGATACGCAGTATTTT. Translating it yields CASSLEPQVWGTDTQYF.

This clone showed up just once. V is TRBV21-1 and J is TRBJ2-7; TRBD2 is taken as the D call from the table, unchecked against the DNA. TRBV21-1 is recorded as a pseudogene. CDR3 length: 15 residues. The CDR3 spells CASSATAGGPGEQYF. In DNA form, the CDR3 reads TGTGCCAGCAGCGCAACAGCGGGGGGGCCAGGCGAGCAGTACTTC.

This chain links TRBV4-3 with TRBJ1-1; D remains unclear. The CDR3 runs 15 residues. V lost 1 base and J lost 4, with 13 bases in between. Germline V gene data show CDR1 as LGHNA and CDR2 as YSLEER. DNA for the CDR3: TGCGCCAGCAGCCAAGTAGAGGGATGGAGCACTGAAGCTTTCTTT. Protein sequence: CASSQVEGWSTEAFF.

The rearrangement joins TRBV18 to TRBJ1-6; tentative D call: TRBD1 (5 bases). The CDR3 contains 16 residues. From germline, CDR1 is KGHSH and CDR2 LQKENI. V shed 3 bases and J shed 5 bases, with 14 bases lying between them. CDR3 sequence: CASSPGLLVNNSPLHF. The CDR3 nucleotides are TGTGCCAGCTCACCGGGACTTCTGGTGAATAATTCACCCCTCCACTTT.

J is TRBJ1-2 and V is TRBV5-1; the D is unclear. This CDR3 has 13 amino acids. The V and J ends lost 2 bases and 6 bases respectively, with 11 bases between them. The germline gives CDR1 SGHRS, CDR2 YFSETQ. This CDR3 reads CASSFEGADGYTF. The CDR3 DNA follows: TGCGCCAGCAGCTTTGAGGGAGCGGATGGCTACACCTTC.

This clone was seen just once. CDR3 in amino acids: CASSQDRAGGNTIYF. The CDR3 DNA follows: TGTGCCAGCAGCCAAGACAGGGCCGGTGGAAACACCATATATTTT. V is TRBV6-5 and J is TRBJ1-3, with TRBD1 matching 7 bases. The CDR3 loop spans 15 amino acids. After removal of 6 bases from V and 3 bases from J, the junction contained 8 bases not matched to a gene. The germline CDR1 and CDR2 sequences are MNHEY and SVGAGI.

The chain employs TRBV29-1 and TRBJ1-1; perhaps TRBD1 as D (5 bases). With 4 bases removed from V and 3 bases from J, the gap between germline ends came to 33 bases. The CDR3 is made up of 20 amino acids. The germline V gene has CDR1 SQVTM and CDR2 ANQGSEA. The chain's CDR3 is CSVGPAIPTPSREGDTEAFF. For the CDR3, the DNA is TGCAGCGTTGGCCCAGCCATTCCCACACCTTCCAGGGAGGGCGACACTGAAGCTTTCTTT.

The J gene is TRBJ2-7, the V gene TRBV19; 7 bases are shared with TRBD2. Germline-derived CDR1 and CDR2 are LNHDA and SQIVND (reference sequence). The CDR3 is made up of 13 amino acids. Germline trimming cut 7 bases from V and 2 bases from J; bases unmatched to any gene: 5. CDR3 loop: CASKPSGAYEQYF. CDR3 coding DNA: TGTGCCAGTAAGCCAAGCGGGGCCTACGAGCAGTACTTC.

Comment on this clone: The junction and the germline gene differ at one end; a read error may be behind it. This CDR3 is also generated by other DNA sequences in the sample. This chain connects TRBV2 to TRBJ2-7; possible D gene TRBD2, 5 bases. This CDR3 region has 15 residues. Germline CDR1 is SNHLY and CDR2 is FYNNEI. CDR3 sequence: CASWLAGASSYEQYF. The CDR3 DNA follows: TGTGCCAGCTGGCTTGCGGGTGCAAGCTCCTACGAGCAATACTTC.

This sequence joins TRBV5-1 and TRBJ1-1, with 7 positions matching TRBD1. Trimming cost V 4 bases and J 0 bases; bases outside gene matches: 18. The length of the CDR3 is 19 residues. Germline V gene lookup returns CDR1 SGHRS and CDR2 YFSETQ. The CDR3 DNA sequence: TGCGCCAGCAGCCCATCCAGGACAGGTCGAGGGTTGATGAACACTGAAGCTTTCTTT. This gives the protein CASSPSRTGRGLMNTEAFF.

The chain uses TRBV6-1 and TRBJ1-5; a possible D gene is TRBD1 (6 bases). Between the trimmed V and J ends, which lost 3 bases and 0 bases, there was a span of 12 bases. Germline CDR1 is MNHNS and CDR2 is SASEGT. The CDR3 extends over 16 amino acids. CDR3 protein: CASSDNRVYSNQPQHF. CDR3 DNA sequence: TGTGCCAGCAGTGATAACAGGGTTTATAGCAATCAGCCCCAGCATTTT.

This chain joins TRBV11-2 and TRBJ2-3; TRBD2 might be the D (6 bases). V shed 5 bases and J shed 6 bases, with 24 bases lying between them. CDR1 and CDR2 (germline): SGHAT, FQNNGV. CDR3 size: 17 residues. CDR3 residues: CASSPGLGGRDSDTQYF. CDR3 nucleotide sequence: TGTGCCAGCAGCCCCGGCCTCGGGGGAAGAGATTCGGATACGCAGTATTTT.

The V gene is TRBV6-2 or TRBV6-3, the J gene TRBJ2-1; TRBD2 matches 10 bases. J lost 4 bases, V lost 6 bases, and 3 bases had no gene match. Germline V lookup: CDR1 MNHEY, CDR2 SVGEGT. The CDR3 length is 14 residues. Here the CDR3 reads CASSLAGVYNEQFF. The CDR3 bases are TGTGCCAGCAGCCTAGCGGGAGTTTACAATGAGCAGTTCTTC.